The 31 T cell receptor beta chains below all came from one sample that was sequenced in a study of cytomegalovirus exposure and HLA in healthy donors. Both 60 Vbeta primers and 13 Jbeta primers went into the PCR. Assay: immunoSEQ multiplex PCR; the TCRdb copy retains only in-frame clones and omits some. The data show 65,000 to 95,000 clones, and the top ten clones hold approximately 1.6%. The sample comprised PBMCs. Receptor source: a woman aged 55-70 years in good health and CMV-seronegative.

This chain joins TRBV7-3 and TRBJ2-5; TRBD2 matches 13 bases. The CDR3 sequence is 15 residues long. J lost 2 bases, V lost 5 bases, and 2 bases had no gene match. In germline, CDR1 is SGHTA, CDR2 FQGTGA. The CDR3 region is CASSPGLAGQETQYF. CDR3 DNA: TGTGCCAGCAGCCCGGGACTAGCGGGGCAAGAGACCCAGTACTTC.

The chain joins TRBV6-1 to TRBJ2-5; the match to TRBD1 covers 9 bases. Germline trimming cut 5 bases from V and 5 bases from J; bases unmatched to any gene: 9. CDR1 MNHNS and CDR2 SASEGT come from the germline V gene. This CDR3 spans 15 amino acids. The CDR3 reads CASSSQGTGWETQYF. The CDR3 coding sequence is TGTGCCAGCAGTTCCCAGGGGACAGGGTGGGAGACCCAGTACTTC.

This sequence joins TRBV11-2 and TRBJ1-2; no clear D. CDR1 is SGHAT and CDR2 is FQNNGV in the germline V gene. V lost 4 bases and J 7 bases, leaving 10 bases between the germline ends. The CDR3 loop spans 12 amino acids. In DNA, the CDR3 is TGTGCCAGCAGCTCGTCGAGGGCTGGCTACACCTTC. Translated, it gives CASSSSRAGYTF.

The chain employs TRBV28 and TRBJ1-1, with D tentatively TRBD1 (6 bases). V lost 5 bases, J lost 6 bases, and 19 bases lay in between. Germline V lookup: CDR1 MDHEN, CDR2 SYDVKM. The CDR3 sequence is 15 residues long. The CDR3 bases are TGTGCCAGCAGTCCACTGATACAGGGCGGTGCTGAAGCTTTCTTT. It specifies CASSPLIQGGAEAFF. Looking up the rest from reference TRBV28 and TRBJ1-1 gives the full variable domain: DVKVTQSSRYLVKRTGEKVFLECVQDMDHENMFWYRQDPGLGLRLIYFSYDVKMKEKGDIPEGYSVSREKKERFSLILESASTNQTSMYLCASSPLIQGGAEAFFGQGTRLTVV.

This chain joins TRBV5-4 and TRBJ2-2; 8 bases line up with TRBD2. V gave up 3 bases and J gave up 4 bases; unmatched junction bases: 8. Per germline, CDR1 SGHNT and CDR2 YYREEE (reference sequence). The CDR3 covers 16 residues. The CDR3 DNA follows: TGTGCCAGCAGCTCGCCGCGGGGGGAAAGCACCGGGGAGCTGTTTTTT. Amino acids: CASSSPRGESTGELFF.

The chain combines TRBV18 with TRBJ2-7; 7 nucleotides agree with TRBD1. Trimming at V came to 4 bases and at J to 6 bases, leaving 6 bases not matched to a gene. CDR1 is KGHSH and CDR2 is LQKENI in the germline V gene. The CDR3 is 13 residues long. This CDR3 reads CASSLDRAGEQYF. The DNA for the CDR3 is TGTGCCAGCTCACTCGACAGGGCAGGCGAGCAGTACTTC.

The rearrangement joins TRBV28 to TRBJ1-2; TRBD1 matches 9 bases. The CDR3 runs 14 residues. Germline-derived CDR1 and CDR2 are MDHEN and SYDVKM. Trimming removed 2 bases from V and 6 bases from J; junction bases left unmatched: 4. The CDR3 region is CASSLGGQGDGYTF. The CDR3 region has the DNA TGTGCCAGCAGTTTAGGGGGACAGGGTGATGGCTACACCTTC.

The CDR3 DNA reads as TGCAGCGTCGTCTTAGCGGACACAGATACGCAGTATTTT. Residues: CSVVLADTDTQYF. The V and J genes are TRBV29-1 and TRBJ2-3; tentative D call: TRBD2 (6 bases). With 6 bases removed from V and 2 bases from J, the gap between germline ends came to 12 bases. There are 13 residues in the CDR3. In germline, CDR1 is SQVTM, CDR2 ANQGSEA.

The chain is built from TRBV19 and TRBJ1-5, with D perhaps TRBD1 (6 bases). Germline V gives CDR1 LNHDA, CDR2 SQIVND (reference sequence). V gave up 4 bases and J gave up 2 bases, with 15 bases separating them. This CDR3 comprises 16 residues. In DNA form, the CDR3 reads TGTGCCAGTAGTACCCCAGGGGTTCTGGGCAATCAGCCCCAGCATTTT. Translated, it gives CASSTPGVLGNQPQHF.

This rearrangement joins TRBV7-8 to TRBJ2-3, with no clear D. The V gene's germline CDR1 is SGHVS and CDR2 FQNEAQ. The CDR3 sequence is 16 residues long. Trimming removed 1 base from V and 2 bases from J, with 13 bases in between. The CDR3 DNA reads as TGTGCCAGCAGCTTAGGTGGGCCCCCTCTCACAGATACGCAGTATTTT. Translation: CASSLGGPPLTDTQYF. The full variable domain, its missing parts supplied by reference TRBV7-8 and TRBJ2-3, is GAGVSQSPRYKVAKRGQDVALRCDPISGHVSLFWYQQALGQGPEFLTYFQNEAQLDKSGLPSDRFFAERPEGSVSTLKIQRTQQEDSAVYLCASSLGGPPLTDTQYFGPGTRLTVL.

The CDR3 reads CASSIYADGYTF. The CDR3 nucleotides read TGTGCCAGTAGTATCTATGCGGATGGCTACACCTTC. This chain joins TRBV19 and TRBJ1-2; unclear D gene. Trimming took 3 bases from V and 6 from J, leaving 8 bases between them. CDR3 length: 12 residues. Germline CDR1 LNHDA, CDR2 SQIVND (reference sequence).

V and J are TRBV7-2 and TRBJ1-5, with D perhaps matching TRBD1 (6 bases). V was shortened by 6 bases and J by 5 bases, with 11 bases between the two germline ends. The CDR3 consists of 13 residues. Germline assignment: CDR1 SGHTA and CDR2 FQGNSA. The CDR3 here is CASSLQGDQPQHF. In nucleotides, the CDR3 is TGTGCCAGCAGTTTACAGGGTGATCAGCCCCAGCATTTT. Full variable domain (missing parts from reference TRBV7-2 and TRBJ1-5): GAGVSQSPSNKVTEKGKDVELRCDPISGHTALYWYRQSLGQGLEFLIYFQGNSAPDKSGLPSDRFSAERTGGSVSTLTIQRTQQEDSAVYLCASSLQGDQPQHFGDGTRLSIL.

This chain connects TRBV7-6 to TRBJ1-5, with D possibly TRBD1 on 5 matching bases. Trimming removed 5 bases from V and 3 bases from J, with 14 bases in between. The CDR3 runs to 15 residues. Germline loops: CDR1 SGHVS, CDR2 FNYEAQ. CDR3 DNA sequence: TGTGCCAGCAGCCCCCCTCCGGACATCAATCAGCCCCAGCATTTT. Its translation: CASSPPPDINQPQHF.

V is TRBV14 and J is TRBJ2-2; D is perhaps TRBD2 (6 bases). The germline CDR1 and CDR2 sequences are SGHDN and FVKESK. V shed 5 bases and J shed 1 base, with 17 bases lying between them. CDR3 length: 17 amino acids. For the CDR3, the DNA is TGTGCCAGCAGCGCGATACTGGACTACCAGAACACCGGGGAGCTGTTTTTT. Translation gives CASSAILDYQNTGELFF.

The chain links TRBV7-9 to TRBJ2-6; the D gene is possibly TRBD1 (6 bases). Germline V gene lookup returns CDR1 SEHNR and CDR2 FQNEAQ (reference sequence). V lost 1 base to trimming and J lost 0 bases, with 16 bases between them. This CDR3 is 19 amino acids long. The CDR3 here is CASSLVAGALLSGANVLTF. The CDR3 DNA is TGTGCCAGCAGCTTAGTGGCAGGGGCCCTTCTCTCTGGGGCCAACGTCCTGACTTTC.

V usage is TRBV10-1 and J usage is TRBJ2-1; TRBD2 might be the D (5 bases). The CDR3 consists of 13 residues. CDR1 WNHNN and CDR2 SYGVQD come from the germline V gene (reference sequence). Trimming removed 6 bases from V and 11 bases from J, with 17 bases in between. The DNA for the CDR3 is TGCGCCAGCAGCGGTCGGACTTTTAGCCAGCAGTTCTTC. This encodes CASSGRTFSQQFF.

This sequence joins TRBV9 and TRBJ2-5; tentatively, D is TRBD2 (7 bases). The V end lost 5 bases, the J end lost 5 bases, and 13 bases lay between the germline ends. The CDR3 runs to 13 residues. CDR1 is SGDLS, CDR2 YYNGEE, per germline. The CDR3 DNA reads as TGTGCCAGCAGTAAGGGGGGGACGGAGACCCAGTACTTC. Amino acid sequence: CASSKGGTETQYF.

The rearrangement links TRBV5-4 to TRBJ2-2, with D unclear. The germline V gene encodes CDR1 SGHNT and CDR2 YYREEE (reference sequence). This CDR3 is 15 amino acids long. Trimming stripped 2 bases from V and 2 bases from J, with 10 bases between. The CDR3 is CASSLTGVNTGELFF. The CDR3 nucleotides are TGTGCCAGCAGCTTAACGGGTGTCAACACCGGGGAGCTGTTTTTT.

The chain employs TRBV19 and TRBJ2-5, with D tentatively TRBD2 (6 bases). The CDR3 loop spans 14 amino acids. Germline CDR1 LNHDA, CDR2 SQIVND (reference sequence). Trimming left V 4 bases short and J 3 bases short, with 12 bases between. The CDR3 coding sequence is TGTGCCAGTAGTAACGCGGGAACGAAAGAGACCCAGTACTTC. Its protein product is CASSNAGTKETQYF. Combining the CDR3 with reference TRBV19 and TRBJ2-5 gives the whole variable domain DGGITQSPKYLFRKEGQNVTLSCEQNLNHDAMYWYRQDPGQGLRLIYYSQIVNDFQKGDIAEGYSVSREKKESFPLTVTSAQKNPTAFYLCASSNAGTKETQYFGPGTRLLVL.

The V and J genes are TRBV27 and TRBJ1-2; D gene uncertain. Germline CDR1 and CDR2: MNHEY and SMNVEV (reference sequence). V shed 4 bases and J shed 2 bases, with 5 bases lying between them. This CDR3 region has 12 residues. CDR3 loop: CASSSGNYGYTF. CDR3 bases: TGTGCCAGCAGTTCCGGGAACTATGGCTACACCTTC.

This chain links TRBV28 with TRBJ1-1, with 10 positions matching TRBD1. The CDR3 has 17 residues. Germline CDR1 reads MDHEN; CDR2 reads SYDVKM. With 3 bases clipped from V and 5 bases from J, the junction kept 12 bases outside the gene matches. In nucleotides, the CDR3 is TGTGCCAGCAGTTTTTCTTTCCGGGACAGGGGTAAAACTGAAGCTTTCTTT. Translation gives CASSFSFRDRGKTEAFF.

The rearrangement uses TRBV2 and TRBJ2-5, with D unclear. Trimming took 6 bases from V and 5 from J, leaving 10 bases between them. The germline V gene has CDR1 SNHLY and CDR2 FYNNEI. The CDR3 sequence is 12 residues long. The chain's CDR3 is CASSPLRETQYF. Written as DNA, the CDR3 is TGTGCCAGCAGCCCGTTGAGGGAGACCCAGTACTTC.

J is TRBJ1-1 and V is TRBV28; 7 positions agree with TRBD1. The length of the CDR3 is 14 residues. V lost 5 bases, J lost 8 bases, and 11 bases stayed unmatched. The germline V gene encodes CDR1 MDHEN and CDR2 SYDVKM. The CDR3 sequence is CASSTPPKTGEAFF. CDR3 in DNA: TGTGCCAGCAGTACCCCCCCCAAGACAGGGGAAGCTTTCTTT. Variable domain in full (rest from reference TRBV28 and TRBJ1-1): DVKVTQSSRYLVKRTGEKVFLECVQDMDHENMFWYRQDPGLGLRLIYFSYDVKMKEKGDIPEGYSVSREKKERFSLILESASTNQTSMYLCASSTPPKTGEAFFGQGTRLTVV.

The chain uses TRBV12-5 and TRBJ2-1; D perhaps matches TRBD1 (6 bases). V lost 3 bases and J lost 10, with 13 bases in between. Germline V gene sequence: CDR1 LGHNT, CDR2 FRNRAP. There are 13 residues in the CDR3. The CDR3 bases are TGTGCTAGTGGTTTACCAGGGACACGGGAGCAGTTCTTC. It is translated as CASGLPGTREQFF.

The CDR3 DNA follows: TGTGCCAGCAGCTCGGGACAGTCAATGGGGTACGAGCAGTACTTC. Translating gives CASSSGQSMGYEQYF. This chain uses TRBV7-9 with TRBJ2-7, with TRBD1 matching over 7 bases. The CDR3 extends over 15 amino acids. V was clipped by 4 bases and J by 4 bases; unmatched bases: 10. Germline-derived CDR1 and CDR2 are SEHNR and FQNEAQ (reference sequence).

This chain connects TRBV6-5 to TRBJ2-1; a possible D gene is TRBD1 (6 bases). Germline V gives CDR1 MNHEY, CDR2 SVGAGI. The V and J ends lost 4 bases and 5 bases respectively, with 15 bases between them. The CDR3 is 15 amino acids. DNA of the CDR3: TGTGCCAGCAGTTTCGCGACAGGATCCAACAATGAGCAGTTCTTC. It is translated as CASSFATGSNNEQFF.

The V and J genes are TRBV28 and TRBJ2-4; D unresolved. Germline V lookup: CDR1 MDHEN, CDR2 SYDVKM. CDR3 size: 15 residues. Deletions cut 0 bases from V and 3 bases from J, with 9 bases between. The CDR3 nucleotides are TGTGCCAGCAGTTTATGGACCCGAGGCAAAAACATTCAGTACTTC. This translates into CASSLWTRGKNIQYF. The complete variable domain, with remaining parts taken from reference TRBV28 and TRBJ2-4, reads DVKVTQSSRYLVKRTGEKVFLECVQDMDHENMFWYRQDPGLGLRLIYFSYDVKMKEKGDIPEGYSVSREKKERFSLILESASTNQTSMYLCASSLWTRGKNIQYFGAGTRLSVL.

As concerns this clone: Other nucleotide sequences in the sample specify the same CDR3. The rearrangement joins TRBV7-2 to TRBJ2-7; 10 bases map to TRBD2. Unmatched junction bases numbered 11, after V lost 4 bases and J lost 5 bases. This CDR3 is 16 amino acids long. Germline V gene lookup returns CDR1 SGHTA and CDR2 FQGNSA. CDR3 nucleotides: TGTGCCAGCAGCTCGACTATAGCGGGAGGATACCACGAGCAGTACTTC. It codes for CASSSTIAGGYHEQYF.

The chain joins TRBV29-1 to TRBJ1-2; 8 nucleotides line up with TRBD1. The CDR3 has 12 amino acids. Germline values: CDR1 SQVTM, CDR2 ANQGSEA. V shed 7 bases and J 2 bases; nucleotides not matched to a gene: 3. The CDR3: CSAGQGNYGYTF. Here the CDR3 DNA reads TGCAGCGCTGGACAGGGAAACTATGGCTACACCTTC.

V is TRBV4-2 and J is TRBJ2-1, with 8 bases fitting TRBD2. The V and J ends lost 0 bases and 6 bases, in that order; junction bases with no gene match: 10. The V gene's germline CDR1 is LGHNA and CDR2 YNFKEQ. The CDR3 has 17 amino acids. The CDR3: CASSQDTSTSETNEQFF. CDR3 nucleotide sequence: TGTGCCAGCAGCCAAGATACTTCGACTAGCGAGACCAATGAGCAGTTCTTC.

The chain couples TRBV2 to TRBJ1-1; the D gene is possibly TRBD1 (6 bases). CDR1 SNHLY and CDR2 FYNNEI come from the germline V gene. V lost 5 bases to trimming and J lost 4 bases, with 14 bases between them. The CDR3 consists of 14 residues. CDR3 amino acids: CASSKNRVGTEAFF. CDR3 DNA sequence: TGTGCCAGCAGTAAAAACAGGGTGGGCACTGAAGCTTTCTTT.